This T cell receptor beta chain appears in the sequencing data of a study of T-cell reconstitution after alpha-beta-depleted transplantation in children (dated by TCRdb to 2016 to 2017). Context from the whole study: T-cell immune reconstitution after TCRalphabeta/CD19-depleted allogeneic hematopoietic cell transplantation in children was quantitatively tracked in the study by means of TCR repertoire profiling.

Receptors were amplified or captured by PCR. The data were produced on an Illumina HiSeq 2500. TCR libraries were prepared with molecular barcoding, using unique molecular identifiers to normalize TCRbeta repertoire quantification. The public reads were reprocessed in TCRdb via fastp at Q25 and MiXCR, keeping in-frame beta chains. When rows share a CDR3 protein, they turn into one entry using the most common DNA and genes. The sample table lists 440,000 or so distinct CDR3 sequences, around 9.9% of them with a count of one. Together, the top ten hold about 5% of the sample. The CDR3 sequence holds 17 residues, the cysteine and phenylalanine included. Only the CDR3 part of the read is kept: 51 bases, read in frame from the first base. Per the germline V gene, MNHEY is the CDR1 and SVGEGT is the CDR2. Between the V and J ends, shortened by 2 bases and 1 base respectively, the junction contains 14 bases.

This clonotype was seen at least ten times. The antigen it binds to is not known. Base qualities are not provided; no much larger clone lies one nucleotide away. In this chain, TRBV6-2 or TRBV6-3 is recombined with TRBJ2-2, with a tentative D call of TRBD1 or TRBD2, each matching 6 bases. The sample here was PBMCs from the stem cell graft donor, taken from the stem cell graft. The receptor comes from a human donor who donated a stem cell graft to a child with acute myeloid leukemia. Read as DNA, the sequence is TGTGCCAGCAGTTACCCCGTGGGGGGCCAGAACACCGGGGAGCTGTTTTTT. This is translated as CASSYPVGGQNTGELFF.